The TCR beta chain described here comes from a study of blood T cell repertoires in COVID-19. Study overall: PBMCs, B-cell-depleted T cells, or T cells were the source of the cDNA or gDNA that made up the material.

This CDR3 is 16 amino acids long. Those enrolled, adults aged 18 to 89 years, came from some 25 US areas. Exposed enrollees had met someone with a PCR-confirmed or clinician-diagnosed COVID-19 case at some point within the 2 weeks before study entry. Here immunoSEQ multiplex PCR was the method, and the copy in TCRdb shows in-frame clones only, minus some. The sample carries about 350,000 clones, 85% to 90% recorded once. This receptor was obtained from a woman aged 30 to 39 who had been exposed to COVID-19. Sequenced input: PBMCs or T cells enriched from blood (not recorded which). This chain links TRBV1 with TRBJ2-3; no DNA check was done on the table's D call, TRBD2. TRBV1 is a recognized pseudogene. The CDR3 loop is CTSSHTREGGTDTQYF. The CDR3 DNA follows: TGCACCAGCAGCCATACAAGAGAGGGTGGGACAGATACGCAGTATTTT.